The sample holds many counts of the clone carrying this T cell receptor (beta chain). What it binds is unknown. The CDR3 runs to 15 residues. Germline V gene lookup returns CDR1 GTSNPN and CDR2 SVGIG (reference sequence). Trimming removed 1 base at V and 9 bases at J, with 19 bases between. The sample is drawn from a study of CD8 T cells in ankylosing spondylitis. The study's findings and limits: Reportedly, significant enrichment of disease-linked clones occurred in matched ankylosing spondylitis synovial fluid. There was a TCR beta motif, made of fewer than 10 highly homologous variants, that appeared characteristic of ankylosing spondylitis blood.

Making use of molecular barcodes, quantitative 5'-RACE generated TCR beta libraries. Each CDR3 protein gets one entry after TCRdb re-called the 5' RACE reads with MiXCR. The table has 200,000 to 250,000 distinct CDR3 sequences, about 10% seen once; the top ten hold 2.6%. The V and J genes are TRBV30 and TRBJ1-5, with D maybe TRBD1 (6 bases). The sequenced material came from blood, either unsorted or a sorted T cell fraction (not recorded which). This clonotype originated in a male donor with ankylosing spondylitis or in good health (not recorded which). The CDR3 protein is CAWSDPRQVHRPQHF. Written as DNA, the CDR3 is TGTGCCTGGAGTGACCCCCGACAGGTCCATAGGCCCCAGCATTTT.